This T cell receptor (beta chain) was identified in a study of early T cells in non-severe SARS-CoV-2 infection. Across the whole study: Sequencing used unsorted whole-blood bulk RNA, so chains lack pairing. General observations from the study: VDJdb matching skewed toward anti-spike CD8 responses, missing private and CD4 specificities.

Germline-derived CDR1 and CDR2 are SGHVS and FNYEAQ. The junction had 5 bases not matched to a gene; V was cut back by 3 bases and J by 0 bases. The CDR3 covers 15 residues. This clonotype was found a few times. Its antigen is still unknown. Separate cDNA molecules each had unique molecular identifiers attached to them. TCRdb used MiXCR to reprocess the 5' RACE reads, holding one entry per CDR3 protein. This sample yields about 83,000 distinct CDR3 sequences, of which over 9% are seen a single time; approximately 7% belongs to the top ten. V is TRBV7-6 and J is TRBJ2-7; 7 nucleotides agree with TRBD2. Sequenced: whole blood. The receptor's source is an adult who was a healthcare worker with PCR-confirmed SARS-CoV-2 infection or an uninfected control (not recorded which). In nucleotides, the CDR3 is TGTGCCAGCAGCTTCAGCGGGGAAAGCTCCTACGAGCAGTACTTC. It encodes CASSFSGESSYEQYF.